One and the same sample provided the 30 T cell receptor beta chains below, sequenced in a study of T cell clonality in common variable immunodeficiency. Measured with immunoSEQ multiplex PCR; TCRdb has only the in-frame clones, and not every one. The sample includes roughly 58,000 clones, none of them occurring once. Input material: peripheral blood mononuclear cells. These receptors were taken from a person aged 18 to 69 in good health.

This clone was observed a handful of times. The sequenced fragment ends 3 residues before the CDR3 boundary, so the rest is inferred from the germline J gene. The chain employs TRBV7-3 and TRBJ2-5, with a weak D call TRBD1 (5 bases). V was pared by 4 bases and J by 5 bases, with 11 bases between. Germline CDR1 is SGHTA and CDR2 is FQGTGA. This CDR3 has 13 amino acids. Partial CDR3 DNA: TGTGCCAGCAGCTCGACGGCAGGGGAGACC. As protein: CASSSTAGET. The whole CDR3 protein reads CASSSTAGETQYF. The full variable domain, with the rest looked up from reference TRBV7-3 and TRBJ2-5, is GAGVSQTPSNKVTEKGKYVELRCDPISGHTALYWYRQSLGQGPEFLIYFQGTGAADDSGLPNDRFFAVRPEGSVSTLKIQRTERGDSAVYLCASSSTAGETQYFGPGTRLLVL.

This clone occurred many times. The CDR3 bases that were read are TGCGCCAGCAGCTTATCAGGGGATCGACAGCCC. Its translation is CASSLSGDRQP. The whole CDR3 reads CASSLSGDRQPQHF. This chain connects TRBV5-1 to TRBJ1-5; weak D call: TRBD1 (6 bases). Sequencing ends 3 residues short of the CDR3 end; the germline J gene provides the rest. CDR1 and CDR2 from the germline V gene are SGHRS and YFSETQ. This CDR3 has 14 residues. Trimming pared 2 bases from V and 7 bases from J, leaving 13 bases between.

This clone was seen many times. The missing CDR3 end, 3 residues past where the read stops, is filled in from the germline J gene. The chain has TRBV9 and TRBJ1-1; 9 positions match TRBD1. Germline V gene data show CDR1 as SGDLS and CDR2 as YYNGEE. This CDR3 is built from 15 residues. The ends lost 2 bases at V and 2 bases at J; junction bases unmatched: 4. CDR3 region: CASSVGGQGNTEAFF. The sequenced part of the CDR3 DNA is TGTGCCAGCAGCGTGGGGGGACAGGGAAACACTGAA.

This clone was observed at least ten times. Sequencing ends 3 residues short of the CDR3 end; the germline J gene provides the rest. V is TRBV7-9 and J is TRBJ2-5; D may be TRBD2 (5 bases). The germline gives CDR1 SEHNR, CDR2 FQNEAQ (reference sequence). Trimming left V 5 bases short and J 5 bases short, with 9 bases between. This CDR3 has 12 residues. The covered CDR3 bases are TGTGCCAGCAGCCCGAGAGGGGAGACC. Encoded protein: CASSPRGET. The full CDR3 sequence reads CASSPRGETQYF.

This clone was counted ten times or more. CDR3 DNA (partial): TGCAGTGCTGTCAGGGGCGAGAACTATGGC. Translating gives CSAVRGENYG. The full CDR3 protein reads CSAVRGENYGYTF. The chain combines TRBV20-1 with TRBJ1-2; D might be TRBD1 (6 bases). The read comes to an end 3 residues before the CDR3 does, leaving the germline J gene to fill in the end. CDR1 DFQATT and CDR2 SNEGSKA come from the germline V gene (reference sequence). The CDR3 consists of 13 residues. V was trimmed by 5 bases and J by 2 bases, leaving 12 bases between them.

The sample holds many counts of this clone. The read ends 3 residues shy of where the CDR3 ends; the end is completed using the germline J gene. This same CDR3 is encoded by further DNA sequences in the sample. The V gene is TRBV19, the J gene TRBJ2-7; D unclear. CDR3 size: 14 residues. CDR1 is LNHDA, CDR2 SQIVND, per germline (reference sequence). V was cut by 2 bases and J by 0 bases, with 8 bases left in between. This CDR3 reads CASSISGSSYEQYF. The covered CDR3 bases are TGTGCCAGTAGTATATCAGGTTCCTCCTACGAG. The full variable domain, completed using reference TRBV19 and TRBJ2-7, is DGGITQSPKYLFRKEGQNVTLSCEQNLNHDAMYWYRQDPGQGLRLIYYSQIVNDFQKGDIAEGYSVSREKKESFPLTVTSAQKNPTAFYLCASSISGSSYEQYFGPGTRLTVT.

This clone was recorded at least ten times. The sequence runs out 3 residues before the end of the CDR3; the remainder is reconstructed from the germline J gene. This chain uses TRBV18 with TRBJ1-1, with D possibly matching TRBD1 (5 bases). Germline V lookup: CDR1 KGHSH, CDR2 LQKENI. V lost 0 bases and J lost 0, with 8 bases in between. This CDR3 has 15 residues. The chain's CDR3 is CASSPPGQMNTEAFF. The part of the CDR3 DNA that was read is TGTGCCAGCTCACCACCGGGGCAGATGAACACTGAA. The full variable domain, rest sourced from reference TRBV18 and TRBJ1-1, is NAGVMQNPRHLVRRRGQEARLRCSPMKGHSHVYWYRQLPEEGLKFMVYLQKENIIDESGMPKERFSAEFPKEGPSILRIQQVVRGDSAAYFCASSPPGQMNTEAFFGQGTRLTVV.

The table lists this clone with many counts. The read terminates 3 residues before the CDR3 end, so the remaining end is supplied by the germline J gene. V gene TRBV5-1 combines with J gene TRBJ2-7, with TRBD2 matching over 7 bases. Per germline, CDR1 SGHRS and CDR2 YFSETQ. The CDR3 runs 14 residues. The ends lost 4 bases at V and 0 bases at J; junction bases unmatched: 4. CDR3 amino acids: CASSRGVFSYEQYF. Partial CDR3 DNA: TGCGCCAGCAGCCGGGGGGTGTTCTCCTACGAG.

This clone was seen at least ten times. The read ends 3 residues shy of where the CDR3 ends; the end is completed using the germline J gene. This chain uses TRBV5-4 with TRBJ2-3; 8 nucleotides match TRBD1. V gave up 4 bases and J gave up 2 bases; unmatched junction bases: 6. The CDR3 runs 15 residues. Germline V gene data show CDR1 as SGHNT and CDR2 as YYREEE (reference sequence). CDR3: CASSQDRDSTDTQYF. CDR3 bases read: TGTGCCAGCAGCCAGGACAGGGATTCCACAGATACG.

This clone was seen at least ten times. The read terminates 3 residues before the CDR3 end, so the remaining end is supplied by the germline J gene. The genes are TRBV20-1 and TRBJ2-1; TRBD1 is a possible D gene (6 bases). V was pared by 0 bases and J by 7 bases, with 13 bases between. CDR3 length: 14 amino acids. Germline CDR1 reads DFQATT; CDR2 reads SNEGSKA (reference sequence). The CDR3 DNA, read in part, is TGCAGTGCTAGAGACGGGGACATAGTGAATGAG. Its protein product is CSARDGDIVNE. The CDR3 as a whole reads CSARDGDIVNEQFF.

This clone was observed at least ten times. Coverage ceases 3 residues before the CDR3 finishes, and the germline J gene fills in the end. This sample includes further DNA sequences coding for the same CDR3. This rearrangement joins TRBV18 to TRBJ1-2; a weak D match, TRBD1 (6 bases). The CDR3 is made up of 12 amino acids. Germline assignment: CDR1 KGHSH and CDR2 LQKENI. The sequenced part of the CDR3 DNA is TGTGCCAGCTCACCAAACAGGGACGGC. This sequence encodes CASSPNRDG. Given in full, the CDR3 is CASSPNRDGYTF.

A note on this clone: Read sequence stops 3 residues before the CDR3 end, and the germline J gene provides the missing end. The chain uses TRBV7-2 and TRBJ1-2, with D possibly being TRBD1 (5 bases). This CDR3 spans 15 amino acids. CDR1 and CDR2 from the germline V gene are SGHTA and FQGNSA. The V gene lost 7 bases and the J gene lost 4 bases, with 19 bases spanning the gap. This CDR3 is CASTKRGGTSYGYTF. The covered CDR3 bases are TGTGCCAGCACCAAGCGGGGGGGAACGTCCTATGGC. Variable domain in full (rest from reference TRBV7-2 and TRBJ1-2): GAGVSQSPSNKVTEKGKDVELRCDPISGHTALYWYRQSLGQGLEFLIYFQGNSAPDKSGLPSDRFSAERTGGSVSTLTIQRTQQEDSAVYLCASTKRGGTSYGYTFGSGTRLTVV.

This clone was detected many times. Sequencing ends 3 residues short of the CDR3 end; the germline J gene provides the rest. This rearrangement joins TRBV7-2 to TRBJ1-1; D is perhaps TRBD1 (5 bases). The CDR3 loop spans 13 amino acids. The germline CDR1 and CDR2 sequences are SGHTA and FQGNSA. V lost 5 bases, J lost 4 bases, and 11 bases lay in between. This chain's CDR3 is CASSLEGFTEAFF. The DNA read from the CDR3 is TGTGCCAGCAGCCTCGAGGGGTTCACTGAA.

This clone has ten or more counts. The CDR3 end is not reached by the read, which stops 3 residues before it; the germline J gene fills it in. The rearrangement links TRBV10-3 to TRBJ2-2, with 10 bases identical to TRBD1. The V segment lost 3 bases and the J segment 7 bases; nucleotides outside the gene matches: 8. The CDR3 loop spans 16 amino acids. Germline V CDR1 and CDR2: ENHRY, SYGVKD. Incomplete CDR3 DNA: TGTGCCATCAGTGACAACCGGGACAGGGGTGGCGGGGAG. Translating gives CAISDNRDRGGGE. The entire CDR3 reads CAISDNRDRGGGELFF.

Many counts were recorded for this clone. The CDR3 here is CSANPGGKAYEQYF. CDR3 DNA (partial): TGCAGTGCTAACCCAGGGGGCAAAGCCTACGAG. V is TRBV20-1 and J is TRBJ2-7, with 8 bases that match TRBD1. The observed sequence ends 3 residues before the CDR3 terminus, with the missing tail filled in from the germline J gene. Germline values: CDR1 DFQATT, CDR2 SNEGSKA (reference sequence). J was trimmed by 2 bases and V by 4 bases; bases with no gene match: 7. The CDR3 covers 14 residues.

In the case of this clone: The CDR3 end is not reached by the read, which stops 3 residues before it; the germline J gene fills it in. The chain links TRBV10-2 to TRBJ1-5, with D possibly matching TRBD1 (6 bases). Trimming removed 3 bases from V and 7 bases from J, with 13 bases in between. The CDR3 is 14 residues long. Germline V gene data show CDR1 as WSHSY and CDR2 as SAAADI. The chain's CDR3 is CASSEQGVFQPQHF. CDR3 DNA (partial): TGCGCCAGCAGTGAACAGGGAGTTTTCCAGCCC.

In regard to this clone: The DNA ends 3 residues before the CDR3 does, and the rest of the CDR3 is filled in from the germline J gene. The chain couples TRBV14 to TRBJ2-7, with D tentatively TRBD1 (7 bases). Trimming left V 5 bases short and J 6 bases short, with 14 bases between. This CDR3 is built from 13 residues. From germline, CDR1 is SGHDN and CDR2 FVKESK. The CDR3 sequence: CASSTRQGGEQYF. CDR3 DNA, as far as it was read: TGTGCCAGCAGCACTCGACAGGGAGGCGAG.

This clone showed up many times. Sequencing ends 3 residues short of the CDR3 end; the germline J gene provides the rest. The chain combines TRBV5-6 with TRBJ2-1; a possible D gene is TRBD2 (5 bases). The CDR3 has 15 residues. Trimming took 0 bases from V and 1 from J, leaving 8 bases between them. The V gene's germline CDR1 is SGHDT and CDR2 YYEEEE. The covered CDR3 bases are TGTGCCAGCAGCTTGGGTTCGGGGTCCTACAATGAG. This codes for CASSLGSGSYNE. The entire CDR3 protein is CASSLGSGSYNEQFF.

Ten or more counts support this clone. The sequenced part of the CDR3 DNA is TGCAGTGCTAGTGATTGGACTAGCGGGTACAATGAG. It specifies CSASDWTSGYNE. The whole CDR3 protein is CSASDWTSGYNEQFF. This rearrangement joins TRBV20-1 to TRBJ2-1; 11 bases align to TRBD2. The read halts 3 residues ahead of the CDR3 end, with the missing end drawn from the germline J gene. V shed 3 bases, J shed 4 bases, and the junction held 5 bases outside the gene matches. The CDR3 is 15 amino acids. Germline loops: CDR1 DFQATT, CDR2 SNEGSKA (reference sequence).

This clone was observed many times. The CDR3 end falls 3 residues outside the read, so it is completed with the germline J gene. The V call is TRBV18, the J call TRBJ2-5; D is uncertain. Trimming took off 1 base at V and 5 bases at J, with 8 bases between the two ends. The CDR3 is 13 amino acids. Germline V gives CDR1 KGHSH, CDR2 LQKENI. The sequenced CDR3 bases are TGTGCCAGCTCACCACGGCCAGAGGAGACC. It specifies CASSPRPEET. The full CDR3 sequence reads CASSPRPEETQYF.

The sample holds many counts of this clone. The DNA ends 3 residues before the CDR3 does, and the rest of the CDR3 is filled in from the germline J gene. The chain employs TRBV5-6 and TRBJ1-2, with 11 nucleotides matching TRBD1. The germline V gene encodes CDR1 SGHDT and CDR2 YYEEEE. This CDR3 region has 15 residues. J lost 4 bases, V lost 6 bases, and 8 bases had no gene match. CDR3 DNA, as far as it was read: TGTGCCAGCAACTGGGACAGGGGGTTGGGCTATGGC. The encoded protein is CASNWDRGLGYG. The entire CDR3 protein is CASNWDRGLGYGYTF.

This clone was counted many times. The read falls 3 residues short of the CDR3 end, and the missing part is taken from the germline J gene. The V call is TRBV19, the J call TRBJ1-5; 8 bases map to TRBD1. The V and J ends lost 7 bases and 0 bases, in that order; junction bases with no gene match: 8. The germline CDR1 and CDR2 sequences are LNHDA and SQIVND (reference sequence). The CDR3 length is 16 residues. CDR3 DNA, as far as it was read: TGTGCCAGTATCCGGACAGGGCCATATAGCAATCAGCCC. Protein sequence: CASIRTGPYSNQP. The entire CDR3 is CASIRTGPYSNQPQHF.

This clone was detected ten times or more. CDR3 DNA (partial): TGTGCCAGCAGTCCCGAGGCAGCGGAAGCCTCCTACGAG. Protein: CASSPEAAEASYE. The entire CDR3 sequence reads CASSPEAAEASYEQYF. This chain connects TRBV5-4 to TRBJ2-7; the D gene is possibly TRBD2 (5 bases). From the germline J gene comes the end of the CDR3, since the read stops 3 residues before it. The V end lost 5 bases, the J end lost 0 bases, and 18 bases lay between the germline ends. Per the germline V gene, CDR1 is SGHNT and CDR2 is YYREEE (reference sequence). There are 16 residues in the CDR3.

This clone was detected many times. Incomplete CDR3 DNA: TGTGCCAGCATCGGGACCGGGGGGAACACCGGGGAG. Its translation: CASIGTGGNTGE. The whole CDR3 reads CASIGTGGNTGELFF. V gene TRBV11-2 combines with J gene TRBJ2-2; tentative D call: TRBD2 (6 bases). The CDR3 end is not reached by the read, which stops 3 residues before it; the germline J gene fills it in. CDR3 size: 15 residues. Germline CDR1 reads SGHAT; CDR2 reads FQNNGV. Trimming cost V 7 bases and J 1 base, with 13 bases left between them.

This clone was recorded at least ten times. Sequencing ends 3 residues short of the CDR3 end; the germline J gene provides the rest. The chain is built from TRBV5-5 and TRBJ2-7, with TRBD1 matching 8 bases. From germline, CDR1 is SGHKS and CDR2 YYEKEE (reference sequence). The trim removed 6 bases at V and 3 bases at J, leaving 8 bases unmatched. This CDR3 spans 14 amino acids. The part of the CDR3 DNA that was read is TGTGCCAGCACCGTCGGACAGGGAAACTACGAG. It is translated as CASTVGQGNYE. The whole CDR3 sequence is CASTVGQGNYEQYF.

With respect to this clone: The CDR3 end is not reached by the read, which stops 3 residues before it; the germline J gene fills it in. The gene calls are TRBV5-6 and TRBJ2-1; the match to TRBD1 covers 7 bases. The CDR3 runs 15 residues. CDR1 and CDR2 from the germline V gene are SGHDT and YYEEEE. V was pared by 3 bases and J by 4 bases, with 7 bases of the junction left unmatched. CDR3 DNA (partial): TGTGCCAGCAGCTCGGGACAGCACTATTACAATGAG. Residues: CASSSGQHYYNE. The whole CDR3 region reads CASSSGQHYYNEQFF.

This clone was seen many times. CDR3 amino acids: CASSSTGHRQGKLFF. The CDR3 bases that were read are TGTGCCAGCAGTTCTACGGGACATCGTCAAGGAAAA. The chain links TRBV6-2 or TRBV6-3 to TRBJ1-4, with D perhaps matching TRBD1 (6 bases). The read stops 3 residues short of the end of the CDR3; the missing end is completed from the germline J gene. The V gene lost 4 bases and the J gene lost 10 bases, with 19 bases spanning the gap. The CDR3 is 15 amino acids. Germline CDR1 reads MNHEY; CDR2 reads SVGEGT.

This clone was seen repeatedly, ten times or more. The read ends 3 residues shy of where the CDR3 ends; the end is completed using the germline J gene. The rearrangement joins TRBV20-1 to TRBJ1-4, with TRBD1 matching over 7 bases. Germline values: CDR1 DFQATT, CDR2 SNEGSKA (reference sequence). The V gene end was trimmed by 3 bases and the J gene end by 4 bases; junction bases not matched to a gene: 5. The CDR3 length is 14 residues. Here the CDR3 reads CSARFPGGNEKLFF. CDR3 DNA, as far as it was read: TGCAGTGCTAGGTTTCCAGGGGGTAATGAAAAA.

Many counts were recorded for this clone. The CDR3 end falls 3 residues outside the read, so it is completed with the germline J gene. The genes are TRBV6-2 or TRBV6-3 and TRBJ2-7; D is uncertain. The V and J ends lost 2 bases and 3 bases respectively, with 14 bases between them. The CDR3 runs to 15 residues. Germline V CDR1 and CDR2: MNHEY, SVGEGT. The DNA read from the CDR3 is TGTGCCAGCAGTTACGGTGTCTATTCGGGCTACGAG. This gives the protein CASSYGVYSGYE. The CDR3 reads in full as CASSYGVYSGYEQYF.

This clone came up many times. With the read ending 3 residues before the CDR3 end, the germline J gene is used to fill in that end. This chain connects TRBV7-3 to TRBJ1-1; possibly TRBD1 for D (6 bases). Germline CDR1 reads SGHTA; CDR2 reads FQGTGA. The CDR3 sequence is 14 residues long. Trimming cost V 2 bases and J 3 bases, with 10 bases left between them. The sequenced part of the CDR3 DNA is TGTGCCAGCAGCTTACACAGGGCGGACACTGAA. This sequence encodes CASSLHRADTE. The full CDR3 protein is CASSLHRADTEAFF.